Below are 30 T cell receptor beta chains sequenced from a single sample in a study of beta chain features in type 1 diabetes. No cognate antigen is known for these TCRs. Broader study findings: TCRB CDR3s from Type 1 diabetes patients were moderately but significantly shorter in all four CD4+ subsets.

All of the isolated RNA was reverse transcribed, so expressed TCRB transcripts were sequenced. The data were produced by immunoSEQ multiplex PCR, yet TCRdb's version contains in-frame clones alone and is incomplete. The data contain a few hundred thousand clones, roughly an eighth of them singletons. Sequences were obtained from naive CD4+ T cells from blood. The receptor set was obtained from a woman in her late teens or twenties with type 1 diabetes.

The genes are TRBV4-1 and TRBJ2-4, with 8 positions matching TRBD2. The CDR3 is made up of 17 amino acids. Per the germline V gene, CDR1 is MGHRA and CDR2 is YSYEKL. With V trimmed by 4 bases and J by 6 bases, 14 bases remained unmatched. Here the CDR3 DNA reads TGCGCCAGCAGCCCCGGCGCCCAGCGGGGGTGGGGAAACATTCAGTACTTC. It codes for CASSPGAQRGWGNIQYF.

About this clone: The same CDR3 can be traced to other DNA sequences in this sample. The V gene is TRBV18, the J gene TRBJ2-7; 7 positions match TRBD1. This CDR3 region has 15 residues. Trimming at V came to 0 bases and at J to 3 bases, leaving 5 bases not matched to a gene. Looked up from germline, CDR1 is KGHSH and CDR2 is LQKENI. CDR3: CASSPPGRGSYEQYF. The CDR3 DNA reads as TGTGCCAGCTCACCACCTGGCAGGGGGAGCTACGAGCAGTACTTC. Full variable domain (missing parts from reference TRBV18 and TRBJ2-7): NAGVMQNPRHLVRRRGQEARLRCSPMKGHSHVYWYRQLPEEGLKFMVYLQKENIIDESGMPKERFSAEFPKEGPSILRIQQVVRGDSAAYFCASSPPGRGSYEQYFGPGTRLTVT.

This sequence joins TRBV20-1 and TRBJ1-2; D is undetermined. The CDR3 is 9 amino acids. Trimming shortened V by 8 bases and J by 11 bases, and 12 bases separated the two germline ends. Per the germline V gene, CDR1 is DFQATT and CDR2 is SNEGSKA (reference sequence). This CDR3 is CSTRDLYTF. Here the CDR3 DNA reads TGCAGTACCAGAGACCTATACACCTTC.

This clone has more than one count but fewer than ten. The chain has TRBV30 and TRBJ1-2, with 7 bases matching TRBD1. The trim removed 5 bases at V and 5 bases at J, leaving 11 bases unmatched. This CDR3 has 14 residues. Germline CDR1 and CDR2: GTSNPN and SVGIG (reference sequence). In DNA form, the CDR3 reads TGTGCCTGGGGTCTTTCCGGGACAGATTATGGCTACACCTTC. Translated, it gives CAWGLSGTDYGYTF. Based on the CDR3 plus reference TRBV30 and TRBJ1-2, the full variable domain is SQTIHQWPATLVQPVGSPLSLECTVEGTSNPNLYWYRQAAGRGLQLLFYSVGIGQISSEVPQNLSASRPQDRQFILSSKKLLLSDSGFYLCAWGLSGTDYGYTFGSGTRLTVV.

This clone was seen only a few times. The chain uses TRBV25-1 and TRBJ2-1, with D possibly matching TRBD2 (6 bases). This CDR3 has 15 amino acids. Deletions cut 6 bases from V and 4 bases from J, with 16 bases between. In germline, CDR1 is MGHDK, CDR2 SYGVNS. The CDR3 here is CASRTSGPLYNEQFF. The DNA of the CDR3 is TGTGCCAGCAGAACCAGCGGGCCCCTTTACAATGAGCAGTTCTTC.

The chain links TRBV4-3 to TRBJ1-1; no clear D. Germline loops: CDR1 LGHNA, CDR2 YSLEER. The CDR3 covers 15 residues. V was pared by 1 base and J by 5 bases, with 14 bases between. In DNA, the CDR3 is TGCGCCAGCAGCCAAGGACTGATCACGGGAACTGAAGCTTTCTTT. It yields the protein CASSQGLITGTEAFF.

This clone was recorded a few times. The chain couples TRBV4-3 to TRBJ2-6, with 8 positions matching TRBD2. V shed 6 bases, J shed 4 bases, and the junction held 11 bases outside the gene matches. This CDR3 region has 17 residues. Germline V gene lookup returns CDR1 LGHNA and CDR2 YSLEER. The CDR3 spells CASRGTGGVRGANVLTF. Here the CDR3 DNA reads TGCGCCAGCAGGGGGACGGGGGGGGTTCGGGGGGCCAACGTCCTGACTTTC.

This chain uses TRBV18 with TRBJ2-1; 13 nucleotides line up with TRBD2. The CDR3 length is 14 residues. Germline lookup yields CDR1 KGHSH and CDR2 LQKENI. V gave up 6 bases and J gave up 8 bases; unmatched junction bases: 4. The CDR3 bases are TGTGCCAGCTCCCGGACTAGCGGGAGTTATGAGCAGTTCTTC. This gives the protein CASSRTSGSYEQFF.

This clone was counted only a few times. The J gene is TRBJ2-4, the V gene TRBV7-9, with D maybe TRBD2 (5 bases). CDR1 and CDR2 (germline): SEHNR, FQNEAQ (reference sequence). This CDR3 has 12 amino acids. V was cut by 5 bases and J by 5 bases, with 7 bases left in between. DNA for the CDR3: TGTGCCAGCAGCCGGGATCAAAACATTCAGTACTTC. As protein: CASSRDQNIQYF.

This clone came up a few times. The V and J genes are TRBV7-6 and TRBJ2-3; 8 nucleotides line up with TRBD1. Germline values: CDR1 SGHVS, CDR2 FNYEAQ. This CDR3 comprises 14 residues. The junction had 7 bases not matched to a gene; V was cut back by 6 bases and J by 5 bases. Written as DNA, the CDR3 is TGTGCCAGCAGTCCCGGACAGGGAGGAGATACGCAGTATTTT. This translates into CASSPGQGGDTQYF.

This clone has a handful of counts. The chain is built from TRBV5-4 and TRBJ2-7; D unresolved. The length of the CDR3 is 13 residues. V lost 4 bases, J lost 0 bases, and 8 bases lay in between. Germline values: CDR1 SGHNT, CDR2 YYREEE (reference sequence). CDR3 sequence: CASSNPVSYEQYF. CDR3 DNA sequence: TGTGCCAGCAGCAACCCAGTCTCCTACGAGCAGTACTTC.

This clone turned up a few times. The chain joins TRBV30 to TRBJ2-3, with TRBD1 identical over 10 bases. Germline values: CDR1 GTSNPN, CDR2 SVGIG (reference sequence). There are 17 residues in the CDR3. V lost 5 bases to trimming and J lost 3 bases; unmatched junction nucleotides: 14. The CDR3 nucleotides read TGTGCCTGGTCTCCCCGGGACAGGGGTGGAATGACAGATACGCAGTATTTT. Translating it yields CAWSPRDRGGMTDTQYF.

In its sample, this clone was seen a few times. V and J are TRBV7-9 and TRBJ1-2, with 8 bases lining up with TRBD1. Germline CDR1 and CDR2: SEHNR and FQNEAQ (reference sequence). The trim removed 7 bases at V and 5 bases at J, leaving 12 bases unmatched. The CDR3 is made up of 15 amino acids. The CDR3 protein is CASTPGTGARYGYTF. DNA of the CDR3: TGTGCCAGCACCCCAGGGACAGGCGCCCGTTATGGCTACACCTTC.

The genes are TRBV7-9 and TRBJ2-7; the match to TRBD1 covers 9 bases. Losses at the gene ends were 5 bases for V and 7 bases for J; bases not matched to a gene: 6. The CDR3 is 13 residues long. CDR1 is SEHNR, CDR2 FQNEAQ, per germline (reference sequence). The CDR3 DNA reads TGTGCCAGCAGCGCACAGGGGGCGGGGGAGCAGTACTTC. As protein: CASSAQGAGEQYF.

Comments on this clone: This CDR3 is also generated by other DNA sequences in the sample. The CDR3 loop reads CATSRDRETQYF. CDR3 DNA sequence: TGTGCCACCAGCAGAGACCGAGAGACCCAGTACTTC. The V and J genes are TRBV15 and TRBJ2-5; D gene ambiguous. The germline CDR1 and CDR2 sequences are LNHNV and YYDKDF (reference sequence). This CDR3 has 12 amino acids. With 0 bases removed from V and 4 bases from J, the gap between germline ends came to 3 bases.

The rearrangement uses TRBV30 and TRBJ2-5, with unresolved D. The CDR3 totals 13 residues. Germline values: CDR1 GTSNPN, CDR2 SVGIG (reference sequence). V gave up 1 base and J gave up 3 bases, with 9 bases separating them. CDR3 sequence: CAWSGGHKETQYF. CDR3 DNA: TGTGCCTGGAGTGGTGGCCATAAAGAGACCCAGTACTTC.

This clone was picked up a small number of times. The V call is TRBV2, the J call TRBJ1-5; 8 bases map to TRBD1. The CDR3 consists of 14 residues. Germline trimming cut 9 bases from V and 0 bases from J; bases unmatched to any gene: 4. Germline loops: CDR1 SNHLY, CDR2 FYNNEI. The DNA of the CDR3 is TGTGCCAGTCAGACAGGGGATAGCAATCAGCCCCAGCATTTT. It is translated as CASQTGDSNQPQHF. The variable domain in full, with the rest retrieved from reference TRBV2 and TRBJ1-5, is EPEVTQTPSHQVTQMGQEVILRCVPISNHLYFYWYRQILGQKVEFLVSFYNNEISEKSEIFDDQFSVERPDGSNFTLKIRSTKLEDSAMYFCASQTGDSNQPQHFGDGTRLSIL.

V and J are TRBV2 and TRBJ2-1, with 13 bases matching TRBD2. Germline V gives CDR1 SNHLY, CDR2 FYNNEI. Losses at the gene ends were 6 bases for V and 7 bases for J; bases not matched to a gene: 0. The CDR3 sequence is 13 residues long. CDR3 nucleotide sequence: TGTGCCAGCAGACTAGCGGGGGGGAATGAGCAGTTCTTC. It codes for CASRLAGGNEQFF.

The chain couples TRBV7-2 to TRBJ1-2, with D perhaps matching TRBD1 (6 bases). Germline assignment: CDR1 SGHTA and CDR2 FQGNSA. The CDR3 totals 15 residues. V was trimmed by 5 bases and J by 0 bases, leaving 13 bases between them. The CDR3 spells CASSLRGQTNYGYTF. CDR3 sequence (DNA): TGTGCCAGCAGCCTCCGAGGACAGACTAACTATGGCTACACCTTC.

This sequence joins TRBV5-6 and TRBJ2-4; perhaps TRBD1 as D (6 bases). Trimming pared 3 bases from V and 5 bases from J, leaving 12 bases between. The length of the CDR3 is 14 residues. Germline CDR1 SGHDT, CDR2 YYEEEE. The CDR3 loop reads CASSSQGVENIQYF. DNA for the CDR3: TGTGCCAGCAGCTCACAGGGTGTGGAAAACATTCAGTACTTC.

This clone has only a few counts. The chain couples TRBV6-6 to TRBJ2-1; TRBD2 might be the D (5 bases). The V and J ends lost 7 bases and 8 bases respectively, with 15 bases between them. There are 13 residues in the CDR3. Looked up from germline, CDR1 is MNHNY and CDR2 is SVGAGI (reference sequence). Written as DNA, the CDR3 is TGTGCCAGCACCGGCAGACTAAGGGATGAGCAGTTCTTC. Translation gives CASTGRLRDEQFF.

A few counts support this clone. V is TRBV29-1 and J is TRBJ1-2, with D possibly TRBD1 on 6 matching bases. The CDR3 loop spans 13 amino acids. CDR1 SQVTM and CDR2 ANQGSEA come from the germline V gene. Trimming removed 6 bases from V and 4 bases from J, with 15 bases in between. DNA for the CDR3: TGCAGCGTGGCCAAACAGGGCCGCTATGGCTACACCTTC. This codes for CSVAKQGRYGYTF.

As DNA, the CDR3 is TGTGCCAGCTCACCTGGTTTGGCGAACACTGAAGCTTTCTTT. This gives the protein CASSPGLANTEAFF. This chain connects TRBV18 to TRBJ1-1; D is uncertain. The CDR3 runs 14 residues. V gave up 3 bases and J gave up 1 base, with 9 bases separating them. Per germline, CDR1 KGHSH and CDR2 LQKENI.

This clone was picked up a small number of times. The chain uses TRBV25-1 and TRBJ1-1; the D gene is possibly TRBD1 (6 bases). Germline V lookup: CDR1 MGHDK, CDR2 SYGVNS. The CDR3 sequence is 15 residues long. V shed 3 bases and J shed 2 bases, with 13 bases lying between them. The CDR3 is CASSDHGTPNTEAFF. DNA for the CDR3: TGTGCCAGCAGTGATCACGGGACACCTAACACTGAAGCTTTCTTT.

The chain combines TRBV4-1 with TRBJ2-5; D not certain. The germline V gene has CDR1 MGHRA and CDR2 YSYEKL. V lost 0 bases and J 4 bases, leaving 9 bases between the germline ends. This CDR3 is 14 amino acids long. CDR3 amino acids: CASSQDGGRETQYF. The CDR3 nucleotides read TGCGCCAGCAGCCAAGATGGTGGGCGAGAGACCCAGTACTTC.

This chain joins TRBV10-3 and TRBJ2-1; 10 bases match TRBD1. The germline gives CDR1 ENHRY, CDR2 SYGVKD. V shed 2 bases, J shed 6 bases, and the junction held 7 bases outside the gene matches. This CDR3 spans 16 amino acids. This chain's CDR3 is CAISERLGQGLNEQFF. The CDR3 nucleotides are TGTGCCATCAGTGAGCGTCTGGGACAGGGGCTCAATGAGCAGTTCTTC.

This clone came up a few times. V is TRBV15 and J is TRBJ1-5; 7 bases are a match to TRBD1. Germline trimming cut 4 bases from V and 6 bases from J; bases unmatched to any gene: 9. This CDR3 region has 15 residues. Germline CDR1 is LNHNV and CDR2 is YYDKDF (reference sequence). CDR3 coding DNA: TGTGCCACCAGCACTGACAGGGCCCTTGGTCAGCCCCAGCATTTT. Protein: CATSTDRALGQPQHF.

This clone was detected a few times. The gene calls are TRBV29-1 and TRBJ2-7; TRBD2 aligns across 7 bases. From germline, CDR1 is SQVTM and CDR2 ANQGSEA. The CDR3 covers 14 residues. Germline trimming cut 5 bases from V and 0 bases from J; bases unmatched to any gene: 7. CDR3 DNA sequence: TGCAGCGTTTGGGGGGGTTCGAGCTCCTACGAGCAGTACTTC. It specifies CSVWGGSSSYEQYF.

This clone showed up just a few times. Distinct nucleotide sequences in the sample also encode this CDR3. The chain joins TRBV5-1 to TRBJ1-5; D possibly corresponds to TRBD1 (5 bases). The CDR3 runs to 15 residues. V was cut by 2 bases and J by 0 bases, with 9 bases left in between. Germline assignment: CDR1 SGHRS and CDR2 YFSETQ. Written as DNA, the CDR3 is TGCGCCAGCAGCTTAACAGGCGATAGCAATCAGCCCCAGCATTTT. It specifies CASSLTGDSNQPQHF. The full variable domain, with the rest looked up from reference TRBV5-1 and TRBJ1-5, is KAGVTQTPRYLIKTRGQQVTLSCSPISGHRSVSWYQQTPGQGLQFLFEYFSETQRNKGNFPGRFSGRQFSNSRSEMNVSTLELGDSALYLCASSLTGDSNQPQHFGDGTRLSIL.

This clone has a handful of counts. CDR3: CASRSGTQTTDTQYF. The CDR3 DNA is TGCGCCAGCAGATCCGGGACTCAAACCACAGATACGCAGTATTTT. The chain links TRBV5-1 to TRBJ2-3; TRBD2 is a possible D gene (6 bases). Trimming removed 5 bases at V and 2 bases at J, with 15 bases between. Looked up from germline, CDR1 is SGHRS and CDR2 is YFSETQ. This CDR3 is built from 15 residues.